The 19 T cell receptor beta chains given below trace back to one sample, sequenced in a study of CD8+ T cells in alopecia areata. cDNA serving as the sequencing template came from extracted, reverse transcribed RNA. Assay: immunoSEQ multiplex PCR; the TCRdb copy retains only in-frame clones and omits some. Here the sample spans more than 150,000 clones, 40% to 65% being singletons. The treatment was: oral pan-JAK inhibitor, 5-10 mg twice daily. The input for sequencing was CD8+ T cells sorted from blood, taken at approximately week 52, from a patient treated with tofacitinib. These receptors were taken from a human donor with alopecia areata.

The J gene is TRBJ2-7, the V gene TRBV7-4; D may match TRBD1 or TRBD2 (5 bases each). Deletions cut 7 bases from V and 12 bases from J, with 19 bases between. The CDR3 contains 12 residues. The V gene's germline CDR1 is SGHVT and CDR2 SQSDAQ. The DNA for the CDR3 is TGTGCCAGCACCGACGTTCAGGGACGGAGGTACTTC. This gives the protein CASTDVQGRRYF.

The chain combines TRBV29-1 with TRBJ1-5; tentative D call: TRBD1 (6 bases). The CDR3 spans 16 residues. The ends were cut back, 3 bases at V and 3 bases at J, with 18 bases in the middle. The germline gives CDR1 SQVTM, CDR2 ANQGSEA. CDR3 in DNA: TGCAGCGTTGACATCAGGGGATTTCCTCTCAATCAGCCCCAGCATTTT. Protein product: CSVDIRGFPLNQPQHF.

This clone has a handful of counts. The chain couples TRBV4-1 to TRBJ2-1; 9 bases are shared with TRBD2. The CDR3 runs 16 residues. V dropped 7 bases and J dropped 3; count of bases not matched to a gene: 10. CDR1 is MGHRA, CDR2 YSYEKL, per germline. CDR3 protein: CASNTLASGDYNEQFF. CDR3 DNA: TGCGCCAGCAACACCCTGGCTAGCGGGGACTACAATGAGCAGTTCTTC.

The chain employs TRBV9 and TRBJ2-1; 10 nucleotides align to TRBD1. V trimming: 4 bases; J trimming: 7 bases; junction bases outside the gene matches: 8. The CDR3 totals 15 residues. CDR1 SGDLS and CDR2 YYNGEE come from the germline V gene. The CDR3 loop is CASSSGTGVGNEQFF. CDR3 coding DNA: TGTGCCAGCAGCTCAGGGACAGGGGTGGGGAATGAGCAGTTCTTC.

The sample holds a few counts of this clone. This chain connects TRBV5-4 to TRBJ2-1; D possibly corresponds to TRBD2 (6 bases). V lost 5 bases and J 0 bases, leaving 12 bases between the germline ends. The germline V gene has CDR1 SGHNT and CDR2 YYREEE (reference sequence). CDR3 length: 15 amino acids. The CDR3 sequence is CASRGDSSSYNEQFF. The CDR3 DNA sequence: TGTGCCAGCAGGGGGGACTCGAGCTCCTACAATGAGCAGTTCTTC.

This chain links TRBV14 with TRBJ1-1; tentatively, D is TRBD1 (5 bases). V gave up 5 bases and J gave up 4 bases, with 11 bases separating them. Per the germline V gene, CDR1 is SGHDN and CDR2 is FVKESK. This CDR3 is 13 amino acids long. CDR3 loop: CASSEGVGTEAFF. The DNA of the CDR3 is TGTGCCAGCAGCGAAGGGGTGGGCACTGAAGCTTTCTTT. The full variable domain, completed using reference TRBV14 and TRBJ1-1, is EAGVTQFPSHSVIEKGQTVTLRCDPISGHDNLYWYRRVMGKEIKFLLHFVKESKQDESGMPNNRFLAERTGGTYSTLKVQPAELEDSGVYFCASSEGVGTEAFFGQGTRLTVV.

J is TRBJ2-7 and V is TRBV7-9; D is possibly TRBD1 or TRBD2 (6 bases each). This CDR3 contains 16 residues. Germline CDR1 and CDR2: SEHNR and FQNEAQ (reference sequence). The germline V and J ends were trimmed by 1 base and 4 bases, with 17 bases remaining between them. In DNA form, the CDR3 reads TGTGCCAGCAGCTTAGAAGGGGGGCGCGCGGCATACGAGCAGTACTTC. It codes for CASSLEGGRAAYEQYF.

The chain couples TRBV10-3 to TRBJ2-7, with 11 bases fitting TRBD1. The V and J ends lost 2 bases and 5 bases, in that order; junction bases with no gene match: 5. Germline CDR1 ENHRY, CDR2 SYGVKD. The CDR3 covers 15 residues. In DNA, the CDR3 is TGTGCCATCAGTGAGACTGGACAGGGGGCTCACGAGCAGTACTTC. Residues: CAISETGQGAHEQYF.

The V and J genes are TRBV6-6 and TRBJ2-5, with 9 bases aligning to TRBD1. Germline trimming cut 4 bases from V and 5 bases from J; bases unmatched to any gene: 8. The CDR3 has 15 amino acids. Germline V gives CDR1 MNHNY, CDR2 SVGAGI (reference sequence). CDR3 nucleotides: TGTGCCAGCAGTTCACCGGGACAGGGAAGGGAGACCCAGTACTTC. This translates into CASSSPGQGRETQYF.

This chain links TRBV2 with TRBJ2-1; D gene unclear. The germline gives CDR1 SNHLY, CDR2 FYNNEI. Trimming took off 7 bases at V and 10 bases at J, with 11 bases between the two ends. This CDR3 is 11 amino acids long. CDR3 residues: CASNVEGEQFF. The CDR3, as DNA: TGTGCCAGCAACGTCGAAGGCGAGCAGTTCTTC.

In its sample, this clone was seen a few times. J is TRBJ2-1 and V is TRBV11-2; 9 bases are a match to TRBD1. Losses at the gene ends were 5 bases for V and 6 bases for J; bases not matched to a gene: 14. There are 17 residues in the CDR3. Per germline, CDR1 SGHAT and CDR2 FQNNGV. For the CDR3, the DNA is TGTGCCAGCAGCCACCTGGATCCGGGACAGGGCGCCAATGAGCAGTTCTTC. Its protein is CASSHLDPGQGANEQFF.

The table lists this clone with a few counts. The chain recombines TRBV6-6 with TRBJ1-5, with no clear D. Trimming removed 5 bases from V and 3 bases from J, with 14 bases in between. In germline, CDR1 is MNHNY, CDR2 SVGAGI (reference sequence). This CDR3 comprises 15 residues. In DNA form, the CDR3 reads TGTGCCAGCAGTAAGCACCGGGCCTTCAATCAGCCCCAGCATTTT. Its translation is CASSKHRAFNQPQHF.

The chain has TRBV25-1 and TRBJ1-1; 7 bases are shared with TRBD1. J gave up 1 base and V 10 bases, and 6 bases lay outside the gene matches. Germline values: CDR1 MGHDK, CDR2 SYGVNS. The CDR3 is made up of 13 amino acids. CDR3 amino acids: CATGQVGNTEAFF. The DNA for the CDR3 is TGTGCCACAGGACAGGTTGGGAACACTGAAGCTTTCTTT.

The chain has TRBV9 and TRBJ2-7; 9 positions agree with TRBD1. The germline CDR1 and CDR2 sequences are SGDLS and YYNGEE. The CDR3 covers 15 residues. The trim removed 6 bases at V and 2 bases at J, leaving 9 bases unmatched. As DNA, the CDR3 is TGTGCCAGCAACCGGGCGGGGACAGGGACCTACGAGCAGTACTTC. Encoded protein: CASNRAGTGTYEQYF.

Here the CDR3 reads CASSPKGGEQYF. CDR3 coding DNA: TGTGCCAGCTCACCCAAGGGGGGCGAGCAGTACTTC. The chain recombines TRBV18 with TRBJ2-7; D assignment may be TRBD1 or TRBD2 (6 bases each). V lost 3 bases, J lost 6 bases, and 9 bases lay in between. The germline gives CDR1 KGHSH, CDR2 LQKENI. There are 12 residues in the CDR3. The variable domain in full, with the rest retrieved from reference TRBV18 and TRBJ2-7, is NAGVMQNPRHLVRRRGQEARLRCSPMKGHSHVYWYRQLPEEGLKFMVYLQKENIIDESGMPKERFSAEFPKEGPSILRIQQVVRGDSAAYFCASSPKGGEQYFGPGTRLTVT.

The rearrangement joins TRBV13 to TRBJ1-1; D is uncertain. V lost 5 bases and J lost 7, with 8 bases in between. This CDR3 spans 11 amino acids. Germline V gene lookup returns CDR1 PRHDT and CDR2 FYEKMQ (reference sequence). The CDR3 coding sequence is TGTGCCAGCAGCAGTGGGAATGAAGCTTTCTTT. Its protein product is CASSSGNEAFF. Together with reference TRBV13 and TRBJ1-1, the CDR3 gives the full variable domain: AAGVIQSPRHLIKEKRETATLKCYPIPRHDTVYWYQQGPGQDPQFLISFYEKMQSDKGSIPDRFSAQQFSDYHSELNMSSLELGDSALYFCASSSGNEAFFGQGTRLTVV.

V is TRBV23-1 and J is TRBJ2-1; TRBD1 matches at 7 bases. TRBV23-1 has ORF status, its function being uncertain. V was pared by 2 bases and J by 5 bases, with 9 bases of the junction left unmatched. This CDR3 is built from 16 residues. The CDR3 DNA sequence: TGCGCCAGCAGTCAACATGACAGGGAAGGGGACAATGAGCAGTTCTTC. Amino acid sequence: CASSQHDREGDNEQFF.

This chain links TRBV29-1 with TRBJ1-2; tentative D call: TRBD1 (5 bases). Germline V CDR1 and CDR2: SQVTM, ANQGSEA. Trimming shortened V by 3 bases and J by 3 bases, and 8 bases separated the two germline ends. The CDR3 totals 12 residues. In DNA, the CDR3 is TGCAGCGTTGATCGGGGGGACTATGGCTACACCTTC. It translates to CSVDRGDYGYTF.

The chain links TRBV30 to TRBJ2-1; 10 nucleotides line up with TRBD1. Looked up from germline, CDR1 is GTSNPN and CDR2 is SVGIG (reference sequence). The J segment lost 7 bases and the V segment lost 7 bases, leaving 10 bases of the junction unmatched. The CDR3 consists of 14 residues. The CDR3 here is CAYPDRGDWNEQFF. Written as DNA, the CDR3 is TGTGCCTACCCGGACAGGGGGGACTGGAATGAGCAGTTCTTC.